This TCR beta chain is drawn from a study of blood T cell repertoires in COVID-19. On the study more broadly: From the United States, Italy and Spain came samples of acute and convalescent COVID-19. T cells, B-cell-depleted T cells, or PBMCs supplied cDNA or gDNA.

Study processing details: Reference gene primer amplification gave estimated nucleated cell counts. Using immunoSEQ multiplex PCR, the repertoire was profiled, and TCRdb retains in-frame clones only, with some absent. V and J calls and clone size come straight from that table; D and trimming were deduced from the DNA. The data contain about 150,000 clones, around 89% of them singletons. The CDR3 length is 14 residues. Germline loops: CDR1 MNHEY, CDR2 SVGEGT. The ends were cut back, 0 bases at V and 1 base at J, with 7 bases in the middle. The sequencing input was peripheral blood. The source of this sequence is a man in his sixties with active or convalescent COVID-19. The chain is built from TRBV6-2 or TRBV6-3 and TRBJ2-7, with D perhaps matching TRBD2 (5 bases). The CDR3 loop reads CASSYSRGSYEQYF. The CDR3 nucleotides read TGTGCCAGCAGTTACTCGAGAGGGTCCTACGAGCAGTACTTC.